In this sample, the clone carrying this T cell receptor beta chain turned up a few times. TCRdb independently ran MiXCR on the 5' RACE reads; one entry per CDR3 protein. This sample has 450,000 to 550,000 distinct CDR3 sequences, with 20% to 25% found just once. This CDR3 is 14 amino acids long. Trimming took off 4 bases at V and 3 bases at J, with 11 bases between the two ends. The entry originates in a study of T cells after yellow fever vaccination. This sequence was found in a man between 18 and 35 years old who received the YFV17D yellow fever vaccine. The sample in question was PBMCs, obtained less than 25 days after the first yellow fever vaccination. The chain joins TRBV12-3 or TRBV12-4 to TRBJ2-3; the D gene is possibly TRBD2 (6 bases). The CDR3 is CASSSSRGTDTQYF. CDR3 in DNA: TGTGCCAGCAGTTCGAGCCGGGGGACAGATACGCAGTATTTT.